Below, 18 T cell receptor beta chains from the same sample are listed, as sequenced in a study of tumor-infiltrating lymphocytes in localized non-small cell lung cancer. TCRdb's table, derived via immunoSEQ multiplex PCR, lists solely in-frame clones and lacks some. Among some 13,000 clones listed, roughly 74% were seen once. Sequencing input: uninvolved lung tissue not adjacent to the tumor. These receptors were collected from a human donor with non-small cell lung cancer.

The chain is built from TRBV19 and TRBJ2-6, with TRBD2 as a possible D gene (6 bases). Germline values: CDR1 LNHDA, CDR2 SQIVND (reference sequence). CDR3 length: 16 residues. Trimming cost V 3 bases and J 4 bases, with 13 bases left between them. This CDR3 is CASSIGGAAGANVLTF. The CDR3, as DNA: TGTGCCAGTAGTATCGGAGGGGCTGCGGGGGCCAACGTCCTGACTTTC.

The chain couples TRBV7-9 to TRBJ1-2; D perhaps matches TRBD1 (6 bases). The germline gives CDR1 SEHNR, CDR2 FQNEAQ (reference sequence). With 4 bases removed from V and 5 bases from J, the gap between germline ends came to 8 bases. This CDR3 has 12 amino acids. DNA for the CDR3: TGTGCCAGCAGCTGGACAGATTATGGCTACACCTTC. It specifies CASSWTDYGYTF.

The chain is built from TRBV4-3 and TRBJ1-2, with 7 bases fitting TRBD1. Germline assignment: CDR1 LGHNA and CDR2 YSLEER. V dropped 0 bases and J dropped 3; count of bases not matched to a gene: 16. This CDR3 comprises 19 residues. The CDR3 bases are TGCGCCAGCAGCCAAGATGTCACCAGGGGGGGAGGAGTAGACTATGGCTACACCTTC. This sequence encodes CASSQDVTRGGGVDYGYTF.

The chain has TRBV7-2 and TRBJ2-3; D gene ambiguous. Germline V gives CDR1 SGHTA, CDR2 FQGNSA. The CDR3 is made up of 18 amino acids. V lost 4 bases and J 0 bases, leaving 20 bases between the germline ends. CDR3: CASSSQASTYLSTDTQYF. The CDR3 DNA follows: TGTGCCAGCAGCTCCCAGGCCAGCACCTACCTCAGCACAGATACGCAGTATTTT.

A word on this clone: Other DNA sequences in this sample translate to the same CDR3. The CDR3 DNA sequence: TGCAGCGCGGGACAGACCTTGAACACTGAAGCTTTCTTT. It codes for CSAGQTLNTEAFF. The gene calls are TRBV29-1 and TRBJ1-1; TRBD1 matches 7 bases. The CDR3 totals 13 residues. V lost 7 bases and J lost 0; bases outside the gene matches: 5. The germline gives CDR1 SQVTM, CDR2 ANQGSEA.

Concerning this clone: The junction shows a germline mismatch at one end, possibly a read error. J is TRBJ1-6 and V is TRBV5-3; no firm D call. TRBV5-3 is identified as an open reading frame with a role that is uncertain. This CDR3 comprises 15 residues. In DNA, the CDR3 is TGTGCCAGCAGCTTGGTTGGGCCCGGGGATTCACCCCTCCACTTT. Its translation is CASSLVGPGDSPLHF.

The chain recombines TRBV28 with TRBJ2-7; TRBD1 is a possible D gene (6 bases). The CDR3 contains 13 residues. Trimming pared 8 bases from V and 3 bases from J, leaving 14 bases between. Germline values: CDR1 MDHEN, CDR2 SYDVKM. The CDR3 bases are TGTGCCAGCGGAGCGACAGGAGACTACGAGCAGTACTTC. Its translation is CASGATGDYEQYF.

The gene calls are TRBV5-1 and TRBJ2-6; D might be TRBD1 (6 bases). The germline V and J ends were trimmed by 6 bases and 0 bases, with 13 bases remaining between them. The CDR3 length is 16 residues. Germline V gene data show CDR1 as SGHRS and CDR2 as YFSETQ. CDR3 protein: CASTETGYSGANVLTF. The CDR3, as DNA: TGCGCCAGCACCGAAACAGGGTACTCTGGGGCCAACGTCCTGACTTTC.

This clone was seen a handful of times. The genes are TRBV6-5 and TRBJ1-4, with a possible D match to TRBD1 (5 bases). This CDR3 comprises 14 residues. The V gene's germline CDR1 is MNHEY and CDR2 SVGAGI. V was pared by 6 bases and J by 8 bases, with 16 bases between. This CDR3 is CASRLRRGLEKLFF. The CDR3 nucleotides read TGTGCCAGCAGGCTCAGGAGGGGTCTCGAAAAACTGTTTTTT.

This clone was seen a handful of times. The CDR3 DNA is TGTGCCAGCAGCTTAGCCGGGCCACCGAATGAAAAACTGTTTTTT. Amino acids: CASSLAGPPNEKLFF. This chain links TRBV7-2 with TRBJ1-4; D remains ambiguous. Deletions cut 0 bases from V and 5 bases from J, with 10 bases between. The CDR3 has 15 residues. Germline lookup yields CDR1 SGHTA and CDR2 FQGNSA.

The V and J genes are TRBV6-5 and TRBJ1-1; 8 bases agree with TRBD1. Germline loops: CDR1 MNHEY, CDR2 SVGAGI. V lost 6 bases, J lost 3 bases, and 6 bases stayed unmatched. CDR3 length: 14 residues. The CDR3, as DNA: TGTGCCAGCAGAGACAGGGGTTTGTACACTGAAGCTTTCTTT. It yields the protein CASRDRGLYTEAFF.

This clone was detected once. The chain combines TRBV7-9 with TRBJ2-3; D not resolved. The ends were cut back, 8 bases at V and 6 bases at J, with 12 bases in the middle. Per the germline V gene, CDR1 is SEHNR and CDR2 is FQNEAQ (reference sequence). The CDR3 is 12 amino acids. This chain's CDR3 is CASGPRGDTQYF. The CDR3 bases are TGTGCCAGCGGGCCGCGTGGGGATACGCAGTATTTT.

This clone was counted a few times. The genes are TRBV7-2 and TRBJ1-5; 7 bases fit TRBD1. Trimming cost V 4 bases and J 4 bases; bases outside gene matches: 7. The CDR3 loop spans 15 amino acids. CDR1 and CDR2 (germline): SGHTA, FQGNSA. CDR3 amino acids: CASSSRDSRNQPQHF. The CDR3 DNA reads TGTGCCAGCAGCTCCAGGGACAGTCGGAATCAGCCCCAGCATTTT. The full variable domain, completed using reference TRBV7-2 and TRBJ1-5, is GAGVSQSPSNKVTEKGKDVELRCDPISGHTALYWYRQSLGQGLEFLIYFQGNSAPDKSGLPSDRFSAERTGGSVSTLTIQRTQQEDSAVYLCASSSRDSRNQPQHFGDGTRLSIL.

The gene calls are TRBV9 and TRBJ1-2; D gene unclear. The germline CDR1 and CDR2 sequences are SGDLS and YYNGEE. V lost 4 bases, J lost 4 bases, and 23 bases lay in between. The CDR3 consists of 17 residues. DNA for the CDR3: TGTGCCAGCAGCCCCTCCCGTGGGATCCACCCCCCCTATGGCTACACCTTC. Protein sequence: CASSPSRGIHPPYGYTF. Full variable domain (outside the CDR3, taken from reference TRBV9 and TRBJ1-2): DSGVTQTPKHLITATGQRVTLRCSPRSGDLSVYWYQQSLDQGLQFLIQYYNGEERAKGNILERFSAQQFPDLHSELNLSSLELGDSALYFCASSPSRGIHPPYGYTFGSGTRLTVV.

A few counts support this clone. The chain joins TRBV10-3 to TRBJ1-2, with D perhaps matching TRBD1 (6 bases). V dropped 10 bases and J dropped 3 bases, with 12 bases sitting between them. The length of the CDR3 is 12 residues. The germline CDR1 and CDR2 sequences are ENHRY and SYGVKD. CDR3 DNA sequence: TGTGCCACCCGGGAGGGGGACTATGGCTACACCTTC. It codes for CATREGDYGYTF.

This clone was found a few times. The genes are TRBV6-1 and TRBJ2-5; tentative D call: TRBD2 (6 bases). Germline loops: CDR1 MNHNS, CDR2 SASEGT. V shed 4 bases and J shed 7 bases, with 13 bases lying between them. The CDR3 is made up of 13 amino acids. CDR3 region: CASSVRGEATQYF. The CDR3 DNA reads TGTGCCAGCAGTGTCCGAGGGGAGGCGACCCAGTACTTC.

CDR3 sequence (DNA): TGCAGCGTCTCAGGGACAGGGGGTAATTCACCCCTCCACTTT. It specifies CSVSGTGGNSPLHF. The gene calls are TRBV29-1 and TRBJ1-6, with TRBD1 identical over 11 bases. Trimming removed 6 bases from V and 6 bases from J; junction bases left unmatched: 4. The germline V gene has CDR1 SQVTM and CDR2 ANQGSEA. The CDR3 has 14 residues. The full variable domain, its missing parts supplied by reference TRBV29-1 and TRBJ1-6, is SAVISQKPSRDICQRGTSLTIQCQVDSQVTMMFWYRQQPGQSLTLIATANQGSEATYESGFVIDKFPISRPNLTFSTLTVSNMSPEDSSIYLCSVSGTGGNSPLHFGNGTRLTVT.

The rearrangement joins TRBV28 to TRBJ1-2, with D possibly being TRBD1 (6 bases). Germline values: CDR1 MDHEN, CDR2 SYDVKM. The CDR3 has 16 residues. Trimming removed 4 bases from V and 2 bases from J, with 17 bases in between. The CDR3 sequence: CASSWVRGGRNYGYTF. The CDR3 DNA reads TGTGCCAGCAGTTGGGTTCGAGGGGGGCGCAACTATGGCTACACCTTC.